This entry concerns a single T cell receptor beta chain. No antigen is known for it. Each sample yielded at least 5.5 micrograms of PBMC total RNA. The use of a sample-barcoded 5' primer and a J-beta primer mix characterized a second PCR of about 6 to 11 cycles. TCRdb passed the 5' RACE reads through MiXCR, listing each CDR3 protein once. The table lists over a million distinct CDR3 sequences, 42% of them singletons. The data were taken from a study of blood T cells in healthy people across ages. General study results and limits: A greater number of naive CD4+ cells and higher diversity distinguished long-lived donors from aged donors. The diversity estimates, figures obtained from one million T cells, were considered underestimates.

Trimming took off 4 bases at V and 5 bases at J, with 20 bases between the two ends. This CDR3 has 16 amino acids. Germline assignment: CDR1 LGHNA and CDR2 YNFKEQ. This receptor was taken from a woman under 30 in good health. Sample: blood. The chain links TRBV4-2 to TRBJ2-5; possible D gene TRBD2, 7 bases. The CDR3 DNA reads as TGTGCCAGCAGCCCCTCTGGTGTGGGGGGGCCCGAGACCCAGTACTTC. It yields the protein CASSPSGVGGPETQYF.